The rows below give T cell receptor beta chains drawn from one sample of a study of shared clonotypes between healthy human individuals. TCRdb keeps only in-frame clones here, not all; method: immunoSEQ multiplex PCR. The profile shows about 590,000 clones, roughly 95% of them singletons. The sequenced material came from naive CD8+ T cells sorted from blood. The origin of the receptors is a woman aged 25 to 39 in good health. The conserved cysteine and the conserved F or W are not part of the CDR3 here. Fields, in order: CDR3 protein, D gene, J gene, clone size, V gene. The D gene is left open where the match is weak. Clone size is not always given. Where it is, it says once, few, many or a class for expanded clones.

cdr3_aa: ASSPTILNQPQH
d_call: -
j_call: TRBJ1-5
clone_size: once
v_call: TRBV28

cdr3_aa: ASSPRNGEKLF
d_call: -
j_call: TRBJ1-4
clone_size: -
v_call: TRBV4-1

cdr3_aa: ASSHTPFPIGNQPQH
d_call: -
j_call: TRBJ1-5
clone_size: once
v_call: TRBV4-1

cdr3_aa: ASSSHYQGSGNTIY
d_call: -
j_call: TRBJ1-3
clone_size: -
v_call: TRBV5-1

cdr3_aa: AWSNRAAIAKNIQY
d_call: -
j_call: TRBJ2-4
clone_size: -
v_call: TRBV30

cdr3_aa: ASAPSTYEQY
d_call: -
j_call: TRBJ2-7
clone_size: -
v_call: TRBV4-2

cdr3_aa: ASSFGPAYGYT
d_call: -
j_call: TRBJ1-2
clone_size: -
v_call: TRBV28

cdr3_aa: ASSFNLDTQY
d_call: -
j_call: TRBJ2-3
clone_size: -
v_call: TRBV28

cdr3_aa: ASSLGAPGIQETQY
d_call: -
j_call: TRBJ2-5
clone_size: -
v_call: TRBV28

cdr3_aa: ASSLLGGMAYEQY
d_call: -
j_call: TRBJ2-7
clone_size: -
v_call: TRBV7-8

cdr3_aa: ASTSSLGETNYGYT
d_call: -
j_call: TRBJ1-2
clone_size: -
v_call: TRBV27

cdr3_aa: ASSESASFGRRAGGYT
d_call: -
j_call: TRBJ1-2
clone_size: -
v_call: TRBV9

cdr3_aa: SVSGGGDLNTEAF
d_call: -
j_call: TRBJ1-1
clone_size: -
v_call: TRBV29-1

cdr3_aa: SASLWGELF
d_call: -
j_call: TRBJ2-2
clone_size: few
v_call: TRBV20-1

cdr3_aa: ASSFGQGGYEQY
d_call: TRBD1
j_call: TRBJ2-7
clone_size: -
v_call: TRBV5-1

cdr3_aa: ASSIEEPGFYEQY
d_call: -
j_call: TRBJ2-7
clone_size: -
v_call: TRBV19

cdr3_aa: ASSPTGGDQPQH
d_call: -
j_call: TRBJ1-5
clone_size: -
v_call: TRBV28

cdr3_aa: ASRVGVASSYEQY
d_call: -
j_call: TRBJ2-7
clone_size: few
v_call: TRBV6-5

cdr3_aa: ASSRGHKE
d_call: -
j_call: TRBJ1-2
clone_size: once
v_call: TRBV7-2

cdr3_aa: AISELAEGSGELF
d_call: TRBD2
j_call: TRBJ2-2
clone_size: -
v_call: TRBV10-3

cdr3_aa: SVELGRDTGELF
d_call: TRBD2
j_call: TRBJ2-2
clone_size: -
v_call: TRBV29-1

cdr3_aa: ATSRSGANVLT
d_call: -
j_call: TRBJ2-6
clone_size: -
v_call: TRBV27

cdr3_aa: ASSLSRLALTYEQY
d_call: TRBD2
j_call: TRBJ2-7
clone_size: -
v_call: TRBV28

cdr3_aa: ASSPPNTDTQY
d_call: -
j_call: TRBJ2-3
clone_size: -
v_call: TRBV13

cdr3_aa: ASSTPGHGQETQY
d_call: -
j_call: TRBJ2-5
clone_size: -
v_call: TRBV19

cdr3_aa: SARQGYEQY
d_call: -
j_call: TRBJ2-7
clone_size: -
v_call: TRBV20-1

cdr3_aa: ASSTKALRGHEQY
d_call: -
j_call: TRBJ2-7
clone_size: -
v_call: TRBV19

cdr3_aa: ASSLAGTSGNLTDTQY
d_call: TRBD2
j_call: TRBJ2-3
clone_size: once
v_call: TRBV11-2

cdr3_aa: ASSLTSGIYEQY
d_call: TRBD2
j_call: TRBJ2-7
clone_size: -
v_call: TRBV27

cdr3_aa: ASGAHLDYNEQF
d_call: -
j_call: TRBJ2-1
clone_size: -
v_call: TRBV11-2